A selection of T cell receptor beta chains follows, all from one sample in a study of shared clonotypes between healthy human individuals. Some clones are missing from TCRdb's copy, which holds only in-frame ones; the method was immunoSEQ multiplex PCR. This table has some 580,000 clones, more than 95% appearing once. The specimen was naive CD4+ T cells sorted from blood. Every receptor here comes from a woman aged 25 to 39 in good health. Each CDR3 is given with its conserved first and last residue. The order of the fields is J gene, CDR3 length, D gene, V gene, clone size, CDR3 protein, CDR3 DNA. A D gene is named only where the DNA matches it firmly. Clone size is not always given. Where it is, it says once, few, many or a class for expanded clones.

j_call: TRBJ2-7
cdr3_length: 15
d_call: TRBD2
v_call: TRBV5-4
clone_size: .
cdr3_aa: CASSLLLAGGGEQYF
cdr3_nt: TGTGCCAGCAGCTTGCTCCTAGCGGGAGGCGGAGAGCAGTACTTC

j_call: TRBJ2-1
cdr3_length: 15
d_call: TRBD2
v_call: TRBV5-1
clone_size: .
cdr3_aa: CASSLGSGRGDEQFF
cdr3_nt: TGCGCCAGCAGCTTGGGTAGCGGGAGAGGTGATGAGCAGTTCTTC

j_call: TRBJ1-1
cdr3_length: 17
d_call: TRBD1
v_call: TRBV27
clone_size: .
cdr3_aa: CASSIYRGPAGNTEAFF
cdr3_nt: TGTGCCAGCAGTATATACAGGGGGCCGGCAGGGAACACTGAAGCTTTCTTT

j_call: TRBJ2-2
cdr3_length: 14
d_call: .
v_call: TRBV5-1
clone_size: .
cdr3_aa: CASSLATQPGELFF
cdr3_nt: TGCGCCAGCAGCTTAGCCACCCAACCAGGGGAGCTGTTTTTT

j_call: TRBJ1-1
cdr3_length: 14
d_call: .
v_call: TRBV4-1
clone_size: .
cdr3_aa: CASSQLGRGAEAFF
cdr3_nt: TGCGCCAGCAGCCAACTTGGCAGGGGCGCTGAAGCTTTCTTT

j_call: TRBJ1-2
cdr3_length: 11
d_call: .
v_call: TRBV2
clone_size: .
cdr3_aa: CASGDNYGYTF
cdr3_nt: TGTGCCAGCGGTGATAACTATGGCTACACCTTC

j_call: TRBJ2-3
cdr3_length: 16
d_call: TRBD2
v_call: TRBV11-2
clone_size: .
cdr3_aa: CASSLDPASGGDTQYF
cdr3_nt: TGTGCCAGCAGCTTAGATCCAGCTAGCGGGGGGGATACGCAGTATTTT

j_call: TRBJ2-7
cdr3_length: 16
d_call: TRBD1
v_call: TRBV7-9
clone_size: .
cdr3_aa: CASSPSPGQGINEQYF
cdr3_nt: TGTGCCAGCAGCCCATCCCCCGGACAGGGGATCAACGAGCAGTACTTC

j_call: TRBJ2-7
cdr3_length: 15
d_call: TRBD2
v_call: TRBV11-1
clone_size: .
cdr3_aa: CASSLSGRGSYEQYF
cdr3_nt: TGTGCCAGCAGCTTAAGCGGGAGAGGGTCCTACGAGCAGTACTTC

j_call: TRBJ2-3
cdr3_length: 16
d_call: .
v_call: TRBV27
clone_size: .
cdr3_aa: CASSPTRERYTDTQYF
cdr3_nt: TGTGCCAGCAGCCCGACACGGGAGAGGTATACAGATACGCAGTATTTT

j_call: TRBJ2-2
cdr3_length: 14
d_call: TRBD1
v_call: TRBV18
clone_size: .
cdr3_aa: CASSQGQDTGELFF
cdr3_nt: TGTGCCAGCTCACAGGGACAGGACACCGGGGAGCTGTTTTTT

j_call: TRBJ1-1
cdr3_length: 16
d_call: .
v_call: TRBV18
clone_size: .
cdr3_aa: CASSPWGARANTEAFF
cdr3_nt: TGTGCCAGCTCACCATGGGGGGCCAGGGCGAACACTGAAGCTTTCTTT

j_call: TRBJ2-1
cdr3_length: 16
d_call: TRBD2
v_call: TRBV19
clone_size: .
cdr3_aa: CASSTIAGGPYNEQFF
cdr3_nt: TGTGCCAGTAGTACAATAGCGGGAGGGCCGTACAATGAGCAGTTCTTC

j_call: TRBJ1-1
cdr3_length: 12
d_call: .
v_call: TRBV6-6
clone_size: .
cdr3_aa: CASSYVGKPAFF
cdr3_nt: TGTGCCAGCAGTTACGTTGGGAAACCGGCTTTCTTT

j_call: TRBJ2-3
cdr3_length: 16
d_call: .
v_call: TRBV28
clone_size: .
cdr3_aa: CASNPGLFKRTDTQYF
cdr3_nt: TGTGCCAGCAATCCGGGACTCTTTAAAAGAACAGATACGCAGTATTTT

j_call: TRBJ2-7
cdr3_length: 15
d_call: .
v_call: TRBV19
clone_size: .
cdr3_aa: CASSMPGRSSYEQYF
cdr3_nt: TGTGCCAGTAGTATGCCGGGACGCAGCTCCTACGAGCAGTACTTC

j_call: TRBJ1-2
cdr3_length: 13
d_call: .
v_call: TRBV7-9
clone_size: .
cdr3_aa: CASSLGQNYGYTF
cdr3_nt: TGTGCCAGCAGCTTAGGACAGAACTATGGCTACACCTTC

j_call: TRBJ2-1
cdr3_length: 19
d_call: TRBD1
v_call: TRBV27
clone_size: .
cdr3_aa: CASSLLGRGTGNSYNEQFF
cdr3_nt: TGTGCCAGCAGTTTACTGGGCAGGGGGACGGGAAACTCCTACAATGAGCAGTTCTTC

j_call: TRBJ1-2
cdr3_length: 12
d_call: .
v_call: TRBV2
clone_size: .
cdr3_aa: CASSRPDYGYTF
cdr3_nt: TGTGCCAGCAGTCGACCGGATTATGGCTACACCTTC

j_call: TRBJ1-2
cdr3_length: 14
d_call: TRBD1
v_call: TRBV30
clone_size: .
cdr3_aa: CAWSGGGTGAGYTF
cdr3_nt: TGTGCCTGGAGTGGGGGGGGGACAGGGGCTGGCTACACCTTC

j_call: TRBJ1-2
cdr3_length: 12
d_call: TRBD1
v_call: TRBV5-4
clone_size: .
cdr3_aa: CASSFLTGRYTF
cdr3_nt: TGTGCCAGCAGCTTCCTGACAGGGCGCTACACCTTC

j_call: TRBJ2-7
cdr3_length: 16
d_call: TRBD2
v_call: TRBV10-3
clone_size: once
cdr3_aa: CAISELLAGDPYEQYF
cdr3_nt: TGTGCCATCAGTGAATTGTTAGCGGGGGACCCCTACGAGCAGTACTTC

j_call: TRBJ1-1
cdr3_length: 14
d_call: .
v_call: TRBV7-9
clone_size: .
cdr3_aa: CASSPSSRNTEAFF
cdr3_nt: TGTGCCAGCAGCCCCAGCTCCAGGAACACTGAAGCTTTCTTT

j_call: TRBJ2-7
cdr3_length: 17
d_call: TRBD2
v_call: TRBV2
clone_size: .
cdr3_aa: CASSGIPAGVRSYEQYF
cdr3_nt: TGTGCCAGCAGCGGAATCCCCGCGGGGGTTCGGTCCTACGAGCAGTACTTC

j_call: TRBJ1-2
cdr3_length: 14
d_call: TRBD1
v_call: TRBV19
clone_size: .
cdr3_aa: CASSQTGTWDGYTF
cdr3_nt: TGTGCCAGTAGCCAGACAGGGACTTGGGATGGCTACACCTTC

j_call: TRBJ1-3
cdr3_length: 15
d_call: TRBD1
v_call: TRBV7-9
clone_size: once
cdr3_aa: CASSPEGANGNTIYF
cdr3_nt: TGTGCCAGCAGCCCCGAGGGGGCTAACGGAAACACCATATATTTT

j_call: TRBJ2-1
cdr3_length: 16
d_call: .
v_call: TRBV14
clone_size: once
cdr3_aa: CASSPPGVRPYNEQFF
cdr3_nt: TGTGCCAGCAGCCCCCCAGGGGTCCGTCCCTACAATGAGCAGTTCTTC

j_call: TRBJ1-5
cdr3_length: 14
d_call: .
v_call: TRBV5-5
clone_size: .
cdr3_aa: CASSLVGFNQPQHF
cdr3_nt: TGTGCCAGCAGCTTGGTAGGTTTTAATCAGCCCCAGCATTTT

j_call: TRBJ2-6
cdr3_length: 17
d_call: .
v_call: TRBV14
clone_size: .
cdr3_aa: CASSLAGAISGANVLTF
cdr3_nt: TGTGCCAGCAGCCTTGCCGGGGCAATCTCTGGGGCCAACGTCCTGACTTTC

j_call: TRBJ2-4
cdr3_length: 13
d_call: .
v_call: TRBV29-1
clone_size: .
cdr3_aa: CSVVVGWVNIQYF
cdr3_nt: TGCAGCGTTGTGGTCGGGTGGGTCAACATTCAGTACTTC

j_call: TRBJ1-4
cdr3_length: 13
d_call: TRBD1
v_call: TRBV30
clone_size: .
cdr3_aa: CAWNPAGGEKLFF
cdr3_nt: TGTGCCTGGAATCCGGCAGGGGGTGAAAAACTGTTTTTT

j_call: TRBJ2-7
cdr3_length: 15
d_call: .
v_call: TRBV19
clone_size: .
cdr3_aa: CASSIPGAVSYEQYF
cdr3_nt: TGTGCCAGTAGTATCCCCGGGGCAGTCTCCTACGAGCAGTACTTC

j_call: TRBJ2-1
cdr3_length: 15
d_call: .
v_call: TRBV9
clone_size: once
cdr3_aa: CASSVGGVRGYEQFF
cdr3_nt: TGTGCCAGCAGCGTAGGAGGGGTGAGGGGCTATGAGCAGTTCTTC

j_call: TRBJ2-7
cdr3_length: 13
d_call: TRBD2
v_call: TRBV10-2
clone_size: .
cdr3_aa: CASSGTSGSEQYF
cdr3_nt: TGCGCCAGCAGTGGGACTAGCGGGAGCGAGCAGTACTTC

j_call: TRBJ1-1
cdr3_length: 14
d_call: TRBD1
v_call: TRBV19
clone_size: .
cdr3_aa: CASSTRQGSTEAFF
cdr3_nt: TGTGCCAGTAGTACAAGACAGGGATCCACTGAAGCTTTCTTT

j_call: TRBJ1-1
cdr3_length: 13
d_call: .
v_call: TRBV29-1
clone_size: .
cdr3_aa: CSVSLGMNTEAFF
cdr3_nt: TGCAGCGTGTCCCTGGGGATGAACACTGAAGCTTTCTTT

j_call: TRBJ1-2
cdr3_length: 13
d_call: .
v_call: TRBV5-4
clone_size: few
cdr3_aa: CASSFMANYGYTF
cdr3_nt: TGTGCCAGCAGCTTTATGGCTAACTATGGCTACACCTTC